The entry below gives a single T cell receptor (beta chain) sequence along with its context. The data originate from a study of blood T cell repertoires in COVID-19. Study context: Sources were T cells, B-cell-depleted T cells, or PBMCs; the material itself was cDNA or gDNA.

Authors' data handling: For nucleated cells, counts were estimated from reference gene primer amplification. TCRdb's table, derived via immunoSEQ multiplex PCR, lists solely in-frame clones and lacks some. V, J and clone size were drawn from that table, and D and trimming were deduced from the DNA. The table shows about 73,000 clones, with roughly 80% occurring only once. V was shortened by 3 bases and J by 0 bases, with 9 bases between the two germline ends. CDR1 and CDR2 from the germline V gene are DFQATT and SNEGSKA (reference sequence). This CDR3 is built from 14 residues. V and J are TRBV20-1 and TRBJ2-4; D is perhaps TRBD2 (5 bases). The source of this sequence is a man in his sixties or seventies with COVID-19, enrolled during active disease. Sequencing was carried out using peripheral blood. The CDR3 protein is CSASWGEAKNIQYF. The CDR3, as DNA: TGCAGTGCTAGTTGGGGAGAAGCCAAAAACATTCAGTACTTC.